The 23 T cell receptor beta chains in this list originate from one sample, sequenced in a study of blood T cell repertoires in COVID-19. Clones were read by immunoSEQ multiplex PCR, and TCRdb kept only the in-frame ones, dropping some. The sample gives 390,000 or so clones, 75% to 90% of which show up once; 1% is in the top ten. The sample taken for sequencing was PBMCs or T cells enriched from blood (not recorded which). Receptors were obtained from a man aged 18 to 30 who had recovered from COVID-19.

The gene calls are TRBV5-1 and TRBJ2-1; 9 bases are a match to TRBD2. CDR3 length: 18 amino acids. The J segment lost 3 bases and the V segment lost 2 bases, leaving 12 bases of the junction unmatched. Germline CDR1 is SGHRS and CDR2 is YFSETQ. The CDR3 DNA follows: TGCGCCAGCAGCTTAAAAAGCGGGGGGCCCAGCCTCTACAATGAGCAGTTCTTC. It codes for CASSLKSGGPSLYNEQFF.

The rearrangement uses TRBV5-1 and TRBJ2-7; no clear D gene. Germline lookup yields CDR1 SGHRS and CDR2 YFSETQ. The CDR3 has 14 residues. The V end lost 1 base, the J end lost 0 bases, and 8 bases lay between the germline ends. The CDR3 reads CASSLTMSSYEQYF. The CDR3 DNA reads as TGCGCCAGCAGCTTGACAATGTCCTCCTACGAGCAGTACTTC.

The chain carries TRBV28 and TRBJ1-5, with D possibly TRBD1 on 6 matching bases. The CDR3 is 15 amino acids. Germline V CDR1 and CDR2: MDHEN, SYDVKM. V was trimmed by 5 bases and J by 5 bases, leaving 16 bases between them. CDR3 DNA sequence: TGTGCCAGCAGTATTCTTACAGGGAGAGATCAGCCCCAGCATTTT. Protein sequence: CASSILTGRDQPQHF.

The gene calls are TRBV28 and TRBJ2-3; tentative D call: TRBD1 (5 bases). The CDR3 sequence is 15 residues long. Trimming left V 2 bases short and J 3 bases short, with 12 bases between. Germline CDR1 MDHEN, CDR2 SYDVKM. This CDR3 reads CASSLIRQGTDTQYF. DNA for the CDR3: TGTGCCAGCAGTTTAATTAGGCAGGGAACAGATACGCAGTATTTT. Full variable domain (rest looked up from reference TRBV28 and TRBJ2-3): DVKVTQSSRYLVKRTGEKVFLECVQDMDHENMFWYRQDPGLGLRLIYFSYDVKMKEKGDIPEGYSVSREKKERFSLILESASTNQTSMYLCASSLIRQGTDTQYFGPGTRLTVL.

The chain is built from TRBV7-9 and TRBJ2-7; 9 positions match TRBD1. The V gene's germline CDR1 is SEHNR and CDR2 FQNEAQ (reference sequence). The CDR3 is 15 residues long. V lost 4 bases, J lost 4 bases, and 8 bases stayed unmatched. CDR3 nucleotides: TGTGCCAGCAGCTCAGTCGGGACAGGGACTTACGAGCAGTACTTC. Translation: CASSSVGTGTYEQYF.

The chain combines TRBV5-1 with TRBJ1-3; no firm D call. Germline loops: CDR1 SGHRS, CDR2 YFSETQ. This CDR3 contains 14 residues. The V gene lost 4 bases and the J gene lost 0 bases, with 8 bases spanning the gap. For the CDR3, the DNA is TGCGCCAGCAGCGCGGCTGACTCTGGAAACACCATATATTTT. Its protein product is CASSAADSGNTIYF.

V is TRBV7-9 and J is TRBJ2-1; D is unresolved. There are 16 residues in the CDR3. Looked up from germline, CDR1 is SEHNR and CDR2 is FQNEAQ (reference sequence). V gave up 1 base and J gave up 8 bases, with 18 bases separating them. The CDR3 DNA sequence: TGTGCCAGCAGCTTAGTGGTTGGTCTAGTAACCGATGAGCAGTTCTTC. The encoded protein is CASSLVVGLVTDEQFF.

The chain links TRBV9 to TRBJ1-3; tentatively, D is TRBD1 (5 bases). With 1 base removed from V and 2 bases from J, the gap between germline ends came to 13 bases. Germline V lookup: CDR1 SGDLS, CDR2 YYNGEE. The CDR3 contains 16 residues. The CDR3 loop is CASSVFARGTGNTIYF. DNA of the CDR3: TGTGCCAGCAGCGTATTCGCGCGGGGGACTGGAAACACCATATATTTT. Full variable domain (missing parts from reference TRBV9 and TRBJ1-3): DSGVTQTPKHLITATGQRVTLRCSPRSGDLSVYWYQQSLDQGLQFLIQYYNGEERAKGNILERFSAQQFPDLHSELNLSSLELGDSALYFCASSVFARGTGNTIYFGEGSWLTVV.

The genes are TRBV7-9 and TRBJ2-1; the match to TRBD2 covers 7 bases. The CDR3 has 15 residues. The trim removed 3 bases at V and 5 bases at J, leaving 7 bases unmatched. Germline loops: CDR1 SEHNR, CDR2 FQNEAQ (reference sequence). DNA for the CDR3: TGTGCCAGCAGCTTTTTGGCTAGCGGAGACAATGAGCAGTTCTTC. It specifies CASSFLASGDNEQFF.

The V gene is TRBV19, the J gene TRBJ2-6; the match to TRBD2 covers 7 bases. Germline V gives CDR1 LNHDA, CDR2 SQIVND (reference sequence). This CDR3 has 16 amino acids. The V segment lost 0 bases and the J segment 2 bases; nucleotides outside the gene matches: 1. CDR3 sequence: CASSIEGGPGANVLTF. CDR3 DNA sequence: TGTGCCAGTAGTATAGAGGGAGGGCCTGGGGCCAACGTCCTGACTTTC.

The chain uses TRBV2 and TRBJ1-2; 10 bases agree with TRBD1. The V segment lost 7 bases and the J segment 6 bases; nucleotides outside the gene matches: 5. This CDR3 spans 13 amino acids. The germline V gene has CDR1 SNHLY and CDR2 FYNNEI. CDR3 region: CASIDRGRDGYTF. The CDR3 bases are TGTGCCAGCATTGACAGGGGGCGAGATGGCTACACCTTC.

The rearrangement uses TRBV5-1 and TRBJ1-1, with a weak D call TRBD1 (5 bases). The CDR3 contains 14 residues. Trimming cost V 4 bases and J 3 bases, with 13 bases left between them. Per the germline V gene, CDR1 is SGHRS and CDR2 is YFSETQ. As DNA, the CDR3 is TGCGCCAGCAGCCTCCGGGGCGGGGACACTGAAGCTTTCTTT. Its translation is CASSLRGGDTEAFF.

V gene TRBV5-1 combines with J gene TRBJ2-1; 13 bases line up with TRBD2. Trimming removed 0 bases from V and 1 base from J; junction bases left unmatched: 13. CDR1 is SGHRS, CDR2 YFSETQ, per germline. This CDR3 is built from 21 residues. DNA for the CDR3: TGCGCCAGCAGCTTGGCCGCCGGACTAGCGGGAGCCAAACTATCCTACAATGAGCAGTTCTTC. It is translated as CASSLAAGLAGAKLSYNEQFF.

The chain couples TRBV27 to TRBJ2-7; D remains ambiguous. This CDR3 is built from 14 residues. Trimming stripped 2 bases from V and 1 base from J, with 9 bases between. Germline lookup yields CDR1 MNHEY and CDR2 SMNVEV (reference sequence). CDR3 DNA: TGTGCCAGCAGTTTAGCGGCACATTCCTACGAGCAGTACTTC. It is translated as CASSLAAHSYEQYF.

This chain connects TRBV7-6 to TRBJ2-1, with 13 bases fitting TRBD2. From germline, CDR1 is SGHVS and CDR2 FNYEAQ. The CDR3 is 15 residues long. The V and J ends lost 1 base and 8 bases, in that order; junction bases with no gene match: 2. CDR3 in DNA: TGTGCCAGCAGCTTAGGGACTAGCGGGGGTTATGAGCAGTTCTTC. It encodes CASSLGTSGGYEQFF.

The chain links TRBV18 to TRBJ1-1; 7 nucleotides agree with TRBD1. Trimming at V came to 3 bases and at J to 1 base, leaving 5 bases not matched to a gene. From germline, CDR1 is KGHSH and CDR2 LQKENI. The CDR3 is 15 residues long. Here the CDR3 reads CASSPPTGRNTEAFF. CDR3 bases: TGTGCCAGCTCACCCCCGACAGGGCGGAACACTGAAGCTTTCTTT.

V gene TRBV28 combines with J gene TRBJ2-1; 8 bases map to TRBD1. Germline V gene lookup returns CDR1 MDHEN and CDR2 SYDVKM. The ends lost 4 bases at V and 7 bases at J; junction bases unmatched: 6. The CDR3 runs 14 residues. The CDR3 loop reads CASSWGQATNEQFF. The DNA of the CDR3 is TGTGCCAGCAGTTGGGGACAGGCTACTAATGAGCAGTTCTTC.

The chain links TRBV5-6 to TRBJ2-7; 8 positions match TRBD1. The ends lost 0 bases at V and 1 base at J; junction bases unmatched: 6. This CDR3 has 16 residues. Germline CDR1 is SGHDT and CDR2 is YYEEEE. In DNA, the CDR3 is TGTGCCAGCAGCTTGGGACAGGGGTTTTTGTCCTACGAGCAGTACTTC. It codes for CASSLGQGFLSYEQYF.

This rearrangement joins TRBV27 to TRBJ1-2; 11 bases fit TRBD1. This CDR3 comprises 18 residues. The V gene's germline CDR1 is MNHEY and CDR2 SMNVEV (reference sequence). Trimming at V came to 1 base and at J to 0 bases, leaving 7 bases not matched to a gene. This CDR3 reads CASSLLGTGGETNYGYTF. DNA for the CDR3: TGTGCCAGCAGTTTATTAGGGACAGGGGGAGAGACTAACTATGGCTACACCTTC.

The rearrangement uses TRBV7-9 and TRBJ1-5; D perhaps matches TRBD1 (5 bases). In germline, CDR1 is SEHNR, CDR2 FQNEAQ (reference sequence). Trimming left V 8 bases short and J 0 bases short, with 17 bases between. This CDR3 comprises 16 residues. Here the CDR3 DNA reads TGTGCCAGCGGATCGGGGGAGGGTGTTAGCAATCAGCCCCAGCATTTT. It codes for CASGSGEGVSNQPQHF. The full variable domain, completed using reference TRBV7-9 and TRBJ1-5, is DTGVSQNPRHKITKRGQNVTFRCDPISEHNRLYWYRQTLGQGPEFLTYFQNEAQLEKSRLLSDRFSAERPKGSFSTLEIQRTEQGDSAMYLCASGSGEGVSNQPQHFGDGTRLSIL.

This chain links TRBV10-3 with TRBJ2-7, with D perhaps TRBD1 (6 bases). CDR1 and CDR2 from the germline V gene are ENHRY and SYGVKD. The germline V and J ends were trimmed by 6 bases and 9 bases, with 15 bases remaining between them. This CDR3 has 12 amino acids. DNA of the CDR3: TGTGCCATCAGGACACAGGGCTCGGGGCAGTACTTC. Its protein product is CAIRTQGSGQYF.

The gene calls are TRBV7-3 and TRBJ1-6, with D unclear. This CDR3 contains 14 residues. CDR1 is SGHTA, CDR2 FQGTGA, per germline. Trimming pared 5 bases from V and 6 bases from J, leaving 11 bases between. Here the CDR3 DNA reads TGTGCCAGCAGCCACGAGGGAATTAATTCACCCCTCCACTTT. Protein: CASSHEGINSPLHF.

The CDR3 DNA reads TGTGCCAGCAGTTTGGGCGACAGGGGCTACCATAATTCACCCCTCCACTTT. As protein: CASSLGDRGYHNSPLHF. The chain uses TRBV27 and TRBJ1-6; 8 positions agree with TRBD1. V was pared by 3 bases and J by 5 bases, with 9 bases of the junction left unmatched. The CDR3 is 17 amino acids. The germline CDR1 and CDR2 sequences are MNHEY and SMNVEV (reference sequence).